This T cell receptor beta chain was identified in a study of T cell changes during pregnancy in multiple sclerosis. With V trimmed by 1 base and J by 7 bases, 4 bases remained unmatched. Germline V gene sequence: CDR1 GTSNPN, CDR2 SVGIG (reference sequence). CDR3 length: 13 residues. The protocol was immunoSEQ multiplex PCR, while the TCRdb copy is restricted to in-frame clones and leaves out a portion. The sample contains fewer than 100,000 clones, 85% to 95% of which appear only once. The specimen was peripheral blood, collected after pregnancy. This sequence originates from a female donor in good health, enrolled as a control in a pregnancy study. The rearrangement joins TRBV30 to TRBJ2-7; TRBD1 aligns across 10 bases. The CDR3 bases are TGTGCCTGGAGTGCCGGGACAGGGGAAGAGCAGTACTTC. The encoded protein is CAWSAGTGEEQYF.